The rows below give T cell receptor beta chains drawn from one sample of a study of blood T cell repertoires in COVID-19. Some clones are missing from TCRdb's copy, which holds only in-frame ones; the method was immunoSEQ multiplex PCR. The sample has about 69,000 clones, 90% seen once. The source material was peripheral blood. Source of these receptors: a man between 50 and 59 years old with acute or convalescent COVID-19. Both conserved end residues are part of each CDR3. The D gene is left open where the match is weak. Size is stated for part of the rows, as once, few or many counts, or as a class when the clone is expanded.

V gene,CDR3 length,clone size,D gene,J gene,CDR3 DNA,CDR3 protein
TRBV5-1,14,.,.,TRBJ1-3,TGCGCCAGCAGCCTGAGCCACTCTGGAAACACCATATATTTT,CASSLSHSGNTIYF
TRBV10-3,15,few,TRBD2,TRBJ2-1,TGTGCCATCAGTGAAACTGGACTAGGTAGCAATGAGCAGTTCTTC,CAISETGLGSNEQFF
TRBV6-5,15,once,.,TRBJ2-6,TGTGCCAGCAGTTACGGGCTCTCTGGGGCCAACGTCCTGACTTTC,CASSYGLSGANVLTF
TRBV19,14,.,.,TRBJ1-6,TGTGCCAGTAGTATACGACGTCAGGGTTCACCCCTCCACTTT,CASSIRRQGSPLHF
TRBV7-2,16,.,TRBD1,TRBJ1-5,TGTGCCAGCACGCCCCGGGACAGATATAGCAATCAGCCCCAGCATTTT,CASTPRDRYSNQPQHF
TRBV18,20,.,.,TRBJ1-5,TGTGCCAGCTCACCGGGTCTAGGCAGGGTACAAGGTGGCAGCAATCAGCCCCAGCATTTT,CASSPGLGRVQGGSNQPQHF
TRBV9,19,few,TRBD2,TRBJ2-2,TGTGCCAGCAGCGCAGCCGGGACTAGCGGGAGTAGAAACACCGGGGAGCTGTTTTTT,CASSAAGTSGSRNTGELFF
TRBV9,13,.,.,TRBJ1-2,TGTGCCAGCAGCGTAGCCGGGAATGCTGGCTACACCTTC,CASSVAGNAGYTF
TRBV5-4,15,once,TRBD1,TRBJ1-2,TGTGCCAGCAGCTCGACCTTGGGACAGACTTATGGCTACACCTTC,CASSSTLGQTYGYTF
TRBV5-5,17,.,.,TRBJ1-1,TGTGCCAGCAGCTTAGCGATAGGTGGGTATATGAACACTGAAGCTTTCTTT,CASSLAIGGYMNTEAFF
TRBV11-3,18,.,.,TRBJ1-4,TGTGCCAGCAGCCCAGCCCGACGGGGGGTACTAACTAATGAAAAACTGTTTTTT,CASSPARRGVLTNEKLFF
TRBV18,15,.,TRBD1,TRBJ2-7,TGTGCCAGCTCACCGCCGACCGGGACAGGTTACGAGCAGTACTTC,CASSPPTGTGYEQYF
TRBV5-1,15,.,TRBD2,TRBJ2-3,TGCGCCAGCAGCTTGGTAGCGGGGGAGACAGATACGCAGTATTTT,CASSLVAGETDTQYF
TRBV5-5,14,.,.,TRBJ2-1,TGTGCCAGCAGCTTGCAGGGGTTAAGGAATGAGCAGTTCTTC,CASSLQGLRNEQFF
TRBV10-3,12,.,TRBD1,TRBJ1-4,TGTGCCATCAGGGACAGGGACGAAAAACTGTTTTTT,CAIRDRDEKLFF
TRBV7-2,17,few,TRBD2,TRBJ2-2,TGTGCCAGCAGCTTAGGGGCTAGCGGGAGCCTAGTCGGGGAGCTGTTTTTT,CASSLGASGSLVGELFF